What follows are 8 T cell receptor beta chains derived from one specimen sequenced in a study of a mutant IDH1 vaccine in newly diagnosed glioma. Time point: week 47, end of study. Vaccination used 300 ug of mutant IDH1 20-mer peptide per dose, with topical imiquimod. These receptors' antigens are unknown. Produced via immunoSEQ multiplex PCR; TCRdb's table is partial and in-frame only. The sample comprises about 34,000 clones, around nine tenths of which are singletons, and about 12% rests with the top ten. The material sequenced was PBMCs, taken from a glioma patient whose treatment included an IDH1 peptide vaccine. The receptor source for this set is a woman in her 30s with glioma.

The chain uses TRBV2 and TRBJ2-2, with 10 nucleotides matching TRBD2. V shed 8 bases and J 6 bases; nucleotides not matched to a gene: 6. The CDR3 runs to 14 residues. From germline, CDR1 is SNHLY and CDR2 FYNNEI. As DNA, the CDR3 is TGTGCCAGCCGAGGGCTAGCGGGGGCCGGGGAGCTGTTTTTT. This translates into CASRGLAGAGELFF.

This rearrangement joins TRBV6-6 to TRBJ1-2; TRBD1 agrees at 8 bases. Germline V gene data show CDR1 as MNHNY and CDR2 as SVGAGI (reference sequence). CDR3 size: 13 residues. Trimming removed 5 bases from V and 4 bases from J; junction bases left unmatched: 3. The CDR3 loop reads CASSDRGGYGYTF. CDR3 coding DNA: TGTGCCAGCAGTGACAGGGGAGGCTATGGCTACACCTTC.

The V gene is TRBV7-8, the J gene TRBJ1-6; 9 bases match TRBD1. Trimming at V came to 5 bases and at J to 6 bases, leaving 5 bases not matched to a gene. The CDR3 sequence is 15 residues long. The germline V gene encodes CDR1 SGHVS and CDR2 FQNEAQ. CDR3 amino acids: CASSNHRGPNSPLHF. The CDR3 bases are TGTGCCAGCAGCAACCACAGGGGGCCTAATTCACCCCTCCACTTT. The complete variable domain, with remaining parts taken from reference TRBV7-8 and TRBJ1-6, reads GAGVSQSPRYKVAKRGQDVALRCDPISGHVSLFWYQQALGQGPEFLTYFQNEAQLDKSGLPSDRFFAERPEGSVSTLKIQRTQQEDSAVYLCASSNHRGPNSPLHFGNGTRLTVT.

J is TRBJ2-5 and V is TRBV2; 7 bases agree with TRBD1. The CDR3 totals 16 residues. J lost 0 bases, V lost 3 bases, and 7 bases had no gene match. The germline gives CDR1 SNHLY, CDR2 FYNNEI. The CDR3 region is CASSDPGQVDQETQYF. The CDR3 DNA follows: TGTGCCAGCAGTGACCCCGGACAGGTGGACCAAGAGACCCAGTACTTC. Complete variable domain (other parts from reference TRBV2 and TRBJ2-5): EPEVTQTPSHQVTQMGQEVILRCVPISNHLYFYWYRQILGQKVEFLVSFYNNEISEKSEIFDDQFSVERPDGSNFTLKIRSTKLEDSAMYFCASSDPGQVDQETQYFGPGTRLLVL.

This chain uses TRBV4-2 with TRBJ1-5; a weak D match, TRBD1 (6 bases). Germline loops: CDR1 LGHNA, CDR2 YNFKEQ. V lost 0 bases and J 9 bases, leaving 6 bases between the germline ends. The CDR3 runs to 12 residues. The CDR3 region has the DNA TGTGCCAGCAGCCAAGAAGGGGGGCCCCAGCATTTT. The encoded protein is CASSQEGGPQHF.

The V gene is TRBV2, the J gene TRBJ2-7, with TRBD1 matching 7 bases. Germline CDR1 and CDR2: SNHLY and FYNNEI. CDR3 length: 13 residues. V gave up 8 bases and J gave up 3 bases; unmatched junction bases: 7. CDR3 sequence (DNA): TGTGCCAGCCTCCCGACAGGGTACTACGAGCAGTACTTC. This translates into CASLPTGYYEQYF.

The chain is built from TRBV7-6 and TRBJ1-1; D call uncertain. The CDR3 contains 15 residues. CDR1 is SGHVS, CDR2 FNYEAQ, per germline. V was cut by 0 bases and J by 2 bases, with 10 bases left in between. The CDR3 bases are TGTGCCAGCAGCTTAGCTCTCGGACCAAACACTGAAGCTTTCTTT. It yields the protein CASSLALGPNTEAFF.

The chain is built from TRBV7-8 and TRBJ1-2, with TRBD1 as a possible D gene (6 bases). Germline V gives CDR1 SGHVS, CDR2 FQNEAQ. The ends were cut back, 2 bases at V and 6 bases at J, with 10 bases in the middle. This CDR3 region has 13 residues. CDR3 loop: CASSLNREHGYTF. The CDR3 region has the DNA TGTGCCAGCAGCTTAAACAGGGAACATGGCTACACCTTC. Together with reference TRBV7-8 and TRBJ1-2, the CDR3 gives the full variable domain: GAGVSQSPRYKVAKRGQDVALRCDPISGHVSLFWYQQALGQGPEFLTYFQNEAQLDKSGLPSDRFFAERPEGSVSTLKIQRTQQEDSAVYLCASSLNREHGYTFGSGTRLTVV.